This T cell receptor beta chain was retrieved from a study of blood T cells in healthy people across ages. The CDR3 length is 16 residues. Germline trimming cut 1 base from V and 8 bases from J; bases unmatched to any gene: 10. In germline, CDR1 is SGHRS, CDR2 YFSETQ. Next came a second PCR, run for about 6 to 12 cycles, which used a sample-barcoded 5' primer along with a J-beta primer mix. A single record per CDR3 protein comes from TCRdb applying MiXCR to the 5' RACE reads. The data hold about 1,500,000 distinct CDR3 sequences, with about 28% observed a single time. This receptor was identified in a woman aged 25 to 39 in good health. This chain connects TRBV5-1 to TRBJ2-1, with 9 bases lining up with TRBD1. Source material: blood. DNA of the CDR3: TGCGCCAGCAGCTTGAATGGGGACAGGGCCTGGGATGAGCAGTTCTTC. Its translation is CASSLNGDRAWDEQFF.